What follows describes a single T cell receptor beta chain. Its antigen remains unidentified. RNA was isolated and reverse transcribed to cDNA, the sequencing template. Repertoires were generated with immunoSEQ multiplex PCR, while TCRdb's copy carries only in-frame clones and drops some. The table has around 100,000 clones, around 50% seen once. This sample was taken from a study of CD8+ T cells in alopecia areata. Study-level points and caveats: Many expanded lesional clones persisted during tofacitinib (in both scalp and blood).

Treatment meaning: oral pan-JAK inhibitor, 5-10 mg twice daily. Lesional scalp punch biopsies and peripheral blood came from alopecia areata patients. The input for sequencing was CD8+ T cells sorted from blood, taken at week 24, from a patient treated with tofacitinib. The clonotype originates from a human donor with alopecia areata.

In DNA form, the CDR3 reads TGTGCCAGCAGCACCCATCCTGAGGAGGACGGAGAGACCCAGTACTTC. Translating it yields CASSTHPEEDGETQYF. V and J are TRBV9 and TRBJ2-5, with a possible D match to TRBD2 (5 bases). V was cut by 4 bases and J by 4 bases, with 20 bases left in between. The CDR3 covers 16 residues. Germline V gene sequence: CDR1 SGDLS, CDR2 YYNGEE.